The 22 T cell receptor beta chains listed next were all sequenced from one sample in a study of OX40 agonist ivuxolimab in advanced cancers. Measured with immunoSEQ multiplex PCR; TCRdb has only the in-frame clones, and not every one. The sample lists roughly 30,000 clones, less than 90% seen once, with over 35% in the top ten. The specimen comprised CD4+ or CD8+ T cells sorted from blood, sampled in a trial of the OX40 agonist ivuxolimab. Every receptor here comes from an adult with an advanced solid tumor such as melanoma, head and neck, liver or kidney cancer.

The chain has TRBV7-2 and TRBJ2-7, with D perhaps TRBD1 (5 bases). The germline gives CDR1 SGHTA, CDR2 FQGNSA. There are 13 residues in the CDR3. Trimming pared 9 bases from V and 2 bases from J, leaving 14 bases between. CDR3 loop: CASSQGVTYEQYF. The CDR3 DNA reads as TGTGCCAGTAGCCAAGGGGTAACCTACGAGCAGTACTTC.

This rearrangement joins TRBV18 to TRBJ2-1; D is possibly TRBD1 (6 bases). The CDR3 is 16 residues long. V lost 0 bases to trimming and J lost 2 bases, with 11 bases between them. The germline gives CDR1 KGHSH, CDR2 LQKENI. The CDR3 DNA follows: TGTGCCAGCTCACCACCGGGTGGACAGACCTACAATGAGCAGTTCTTC. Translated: CASSPPGGQTYNEQFF.

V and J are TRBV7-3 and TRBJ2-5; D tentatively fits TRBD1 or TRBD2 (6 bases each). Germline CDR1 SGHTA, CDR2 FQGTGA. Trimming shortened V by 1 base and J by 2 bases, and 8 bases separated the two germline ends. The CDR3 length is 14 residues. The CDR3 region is CASSLIGGQETQYF. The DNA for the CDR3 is TGTGCCAGCAGCTTAATAGGGGGGCAAGAGACCCAGTACTTC.

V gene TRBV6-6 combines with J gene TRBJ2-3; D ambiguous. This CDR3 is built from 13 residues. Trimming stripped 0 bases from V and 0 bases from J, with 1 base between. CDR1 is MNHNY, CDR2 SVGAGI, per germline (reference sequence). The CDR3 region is CASSYSSTDTQYF. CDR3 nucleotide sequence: TGTGCCAGCAGTTACTCTAGCACAGATACGCAGTATTTT.

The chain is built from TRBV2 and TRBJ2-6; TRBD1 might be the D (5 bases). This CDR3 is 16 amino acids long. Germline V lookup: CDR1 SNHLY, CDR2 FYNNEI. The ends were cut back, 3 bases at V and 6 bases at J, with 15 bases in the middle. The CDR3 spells CASSEVQGRLANVLTF. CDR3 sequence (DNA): TGTGCCAGCAGTGAGGTTCAGGGAAGGTTGGCCAACGTCCTGACTTTC. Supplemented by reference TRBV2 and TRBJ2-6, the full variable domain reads EPEVTQTPSHQVTQMGQEVILRCVPISNHLYFYWYRQILGQKVEFLVSFYNNEISEKSEIFDDQFSVERPDGSNFTLKIRSTKLEDSAMYFCASSEVQGRLANVLTFGAGSRLTVL.

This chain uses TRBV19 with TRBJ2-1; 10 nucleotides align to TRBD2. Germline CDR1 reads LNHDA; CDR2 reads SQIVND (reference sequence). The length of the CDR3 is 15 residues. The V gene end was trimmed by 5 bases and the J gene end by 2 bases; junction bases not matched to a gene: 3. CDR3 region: CASSVAGGPYNEQFF. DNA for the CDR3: TGTGCCAGTAGTGTAGCGGGAGGCCCCTACAATGAGCAGTTCTTC.

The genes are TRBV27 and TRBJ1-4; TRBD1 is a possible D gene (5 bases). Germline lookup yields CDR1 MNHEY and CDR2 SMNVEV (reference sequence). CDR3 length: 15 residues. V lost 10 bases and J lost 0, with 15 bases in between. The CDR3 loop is CATRPGTATNEKLFF. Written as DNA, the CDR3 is TGTGCCACCCGTCCCGGGACCGCAACTAATGAAAAACTGTTTTTT. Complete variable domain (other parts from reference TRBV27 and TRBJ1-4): EAQVTQNPRYLITVTGKKLTVTCSQNMNHEYMSWYRQDPGLGLRQIYYSMNVEVTDKGDVPEGYKVSRKEKRNFPLILESPSPNQTSLYFCATRPGTATNEKLFFGSGTQLSVL.

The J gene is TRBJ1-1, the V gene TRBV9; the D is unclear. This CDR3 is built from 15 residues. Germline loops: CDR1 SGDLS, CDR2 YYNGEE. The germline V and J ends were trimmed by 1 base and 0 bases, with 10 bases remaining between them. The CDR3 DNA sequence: TGTGCCAGCAGCGTATTTTCCCAGATGAACACTGAAGCTTTCTTT. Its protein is CASSVFSQMNTEAFF.

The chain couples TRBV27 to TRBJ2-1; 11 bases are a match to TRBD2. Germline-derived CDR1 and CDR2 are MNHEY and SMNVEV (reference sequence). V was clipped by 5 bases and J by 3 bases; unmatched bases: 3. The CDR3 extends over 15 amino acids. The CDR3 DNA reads TGTGCCAGCAGTATAACTAGCGGGAGCTACAATGAGCAGTTCTTC. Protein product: CASSITSGSYNEQFF.

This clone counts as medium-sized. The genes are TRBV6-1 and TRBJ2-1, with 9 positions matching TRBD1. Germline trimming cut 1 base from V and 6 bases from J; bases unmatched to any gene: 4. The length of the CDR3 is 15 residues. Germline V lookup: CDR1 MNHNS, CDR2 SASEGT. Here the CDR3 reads CASSEDGTGSNEQFF. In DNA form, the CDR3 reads TGTGCCAGCAGTGAAGACGGGACAGGGAGCAATGAGCAGTTCTTC.

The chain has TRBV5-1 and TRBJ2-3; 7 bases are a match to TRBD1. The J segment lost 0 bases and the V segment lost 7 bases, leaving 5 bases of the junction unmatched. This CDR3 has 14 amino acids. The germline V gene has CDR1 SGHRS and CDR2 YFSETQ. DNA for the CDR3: TGCGCCAGCCGACAGGGCGCGAGCACAGATACGCAGTATTTT. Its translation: CASRQGASTDTQYF. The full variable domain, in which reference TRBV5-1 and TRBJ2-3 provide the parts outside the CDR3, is KAGVTQTPRYLIKTRGQQVTLSCSPISGHRSVSWYQQTPGQGLQFLFEYFSETQRNKGNFPGRFSGRQFSNSRSEMNVSTLELGDSALYLCASRQGASTDTQYFGPGTRLTVL.

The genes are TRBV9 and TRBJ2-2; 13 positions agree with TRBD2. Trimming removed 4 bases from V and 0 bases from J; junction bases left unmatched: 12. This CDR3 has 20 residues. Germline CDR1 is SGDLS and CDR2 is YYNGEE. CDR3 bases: TGTGCCAGCAGCAACCCCGCCCCACTAGCGGGAGGGCCGAACACCGGGGAGCTGTTTTTT. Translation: CASSNPAPLAGGPNTGELFF.

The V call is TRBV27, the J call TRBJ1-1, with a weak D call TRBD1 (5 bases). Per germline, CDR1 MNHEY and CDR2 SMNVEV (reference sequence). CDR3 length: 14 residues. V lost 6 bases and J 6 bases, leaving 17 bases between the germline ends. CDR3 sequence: CASSFLGGRAEAFF. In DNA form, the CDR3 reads TGTGCCAGCAGCTTCCTGGGGGGTCGCGCTGAAGCTTTCTTT.

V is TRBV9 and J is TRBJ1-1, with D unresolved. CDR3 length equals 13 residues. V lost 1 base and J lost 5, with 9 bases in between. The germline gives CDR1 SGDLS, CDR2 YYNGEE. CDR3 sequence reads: CASSVQVGTEAFF. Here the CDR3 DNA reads TGTGCCAGCAGCGTACAGGTGGGAACTGAAGCTTTCTTT. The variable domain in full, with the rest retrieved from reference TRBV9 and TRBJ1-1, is DSGVTQTPKHLITATGQRVTLRCSPRSGDLSVYWYQQSLDQGLQFLIQYYNGEERAKGNILERFSAQQFPDLHSELNLSSLELGDSALYFCASSVQVGTEAFFGQGTRLTVV.

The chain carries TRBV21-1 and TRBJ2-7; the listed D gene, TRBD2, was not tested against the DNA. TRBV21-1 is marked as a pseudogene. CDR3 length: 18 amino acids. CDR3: CASSKDPLDSSGTYEQYF. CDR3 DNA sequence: TGTGCCAGCAGCAAGGATCCCCTCGACTCTAGCGGGACCTACGAGCAGTACTTC.

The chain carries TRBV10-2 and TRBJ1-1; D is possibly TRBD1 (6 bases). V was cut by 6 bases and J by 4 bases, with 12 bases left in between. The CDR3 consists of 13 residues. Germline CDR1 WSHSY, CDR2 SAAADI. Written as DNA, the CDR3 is TGCGCCAGCAGCCTACAGGGCCCCACTGAAGCTTTCTTT. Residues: CASSLQGPTEAFF.

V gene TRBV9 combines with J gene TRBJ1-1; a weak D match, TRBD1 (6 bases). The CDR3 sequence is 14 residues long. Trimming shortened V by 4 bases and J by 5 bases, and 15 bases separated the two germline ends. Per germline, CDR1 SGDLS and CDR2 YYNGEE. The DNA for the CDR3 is TGTGCCAGCAGCTCCGAGGGGGGGGAAACTGAAGCTTTCTTT. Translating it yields CASSSEGGETEAFF.

The CDR3 loop is CASVRFTGGLLGYTF. DNA of the CDR3: TGTGCCAGCGTCCGCTTTACAGGGGGCTTGCTTGGCTACACCTTC. This sequence joins TRBV28 and TRBJ1-2, with 9 nucleotides matching TRBD1. CDR1 MDHEN and CDR2 SYDVKM come from the germline V gene. The CDR3 loop spans 15 amino acids. Trimming removed 8 bases from V and 7 bases from J; junction bases left unmatched: 14.

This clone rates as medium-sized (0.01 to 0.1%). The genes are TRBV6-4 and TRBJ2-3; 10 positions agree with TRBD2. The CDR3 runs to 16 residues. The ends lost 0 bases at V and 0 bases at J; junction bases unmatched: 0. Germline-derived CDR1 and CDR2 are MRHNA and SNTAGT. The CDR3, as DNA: TGTGCCAGCAGTGACTCGACTAGCGGGAGCACAGATACGCAGTATTTT. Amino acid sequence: CASSDSTSGSTDTQYF.

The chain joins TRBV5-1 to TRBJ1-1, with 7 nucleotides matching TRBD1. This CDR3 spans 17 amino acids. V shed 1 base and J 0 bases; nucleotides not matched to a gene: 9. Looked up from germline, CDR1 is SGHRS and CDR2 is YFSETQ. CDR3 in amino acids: CASSLNRGRYMNTEAFF. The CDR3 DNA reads TGCGCCAGCAGCTTGAACAGGGGCCGTTACATGAACACTGAAGCTTTCTTT. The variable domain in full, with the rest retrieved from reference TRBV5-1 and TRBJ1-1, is KAGVTQTPRYLIKTRGQQVTLSCSPISGHRSVSWYQQTPGQGLQFLFEYFSETQRNKGNFPGRFSGRQFSNSRSEMNVSTLELGDSALYLCASSLNRGRYMNTEAFFGQGTRLTVV.

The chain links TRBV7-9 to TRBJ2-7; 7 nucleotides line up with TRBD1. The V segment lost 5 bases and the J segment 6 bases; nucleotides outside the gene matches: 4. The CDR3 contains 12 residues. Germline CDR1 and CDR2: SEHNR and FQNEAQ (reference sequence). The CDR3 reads CASSPGQTEQYF. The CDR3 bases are TGTGCCAGCAGCCCGGGACAGACCGAGCAGTACTTC.

The CDR3 sequence: CASSPAGGSTDTQYF. CDR3 nucleotide sequence: TGTGCCAGCAGTCCAGCGGGAGGATCGACAGATACGCAGTATTTT. The chain carries TRBV13 and TRBJ2-3, with 9 positions matching TRBD2. CDR1 is PRHDT, CDR2 FYEKMQ, per germline (reference sequence). The length of the CDR3 is 15 residues. The V and J ends lost 6 bases and 3 bases, in that order; junction bases with no gene match: 7.